This section outlines one T cell receptor beta chain sequence together with its context. The antigen is undetermined. The authors reverse transcribed all of the isolated RNA, so sequencing captured expressed TCRB transcripts. Millions of reads was the average for naive, central memory and regulatory T cell samples. Only in-frame clones appear in the TCRdb table, and some are missing; sequencing was by immunoSEQ multiplex PCR. The sample comprises around 500,000 clones, about 29% of which are singletons, and roughly 0.066% rests with the top ten. The V end lost 7 bases, the J end lost 4 bases, and 14 bases lay between the germline ends. Per the germline V gene, CDR1 is SQVTM and CDR2 is ANQGSEA. The CDR3 loop spans 12 amino acids. The source of the sample is a study of beta chain features in type 1 diabetes. Whole-study results and caveats: Insertions were fewer and deletions more numerous at VDJ junctions in type 1 diabetes patients. The influence of HLA type on TCRB rearrangement stayed undetermined.

Sequencing was carried out using naive CD4+ T cells from blood. This chain links TRBV29-1 with TRBJ2-7; the D gene is possibly TRBD2 (5 bases). This receptor was obtained from a young man in good health. As DNA, the CDR3 is TGCAGCGCCACGAGGGCCGGGTACGAGCAGTACTTC. Its protein product is CSATRAGYEQYF.